The TCR beta chain described here comes from a study of spatial heterogeneity in lung cancer. Across the study: Alpha-chain detections were consistently fewer than beta-chain detections among the sequences.

TCRdb re-derived calls from the 5' RACE reads in MiXCR, one entry per CDR3 protein. The table shows about 6,500 distinct CDR3 sequences, with under 15% occurring only once. Stated time point: sample taken at primary tumor resection. General study points: Mutation counts in tumors were tracked by counts of expanded intratumoral alpha and beta TCRs.

To note about this clonotype: The antigen is undetermined. Little can be read into the size of this beta chain, an off-target read in a library designed for alpha chains.

The germline V gene encodes CDR1 SQVTM and CDR2 ANQGSEA. There are 12 residues in the CDR3. V was shortened by 4 bases and J by 5 bases, with 8 bases between the two germline ends. The starting material was lung tumor tissue, obtained at surgery. The chain employs TRBV29-1 and TRBJ2-2, with D possibly matching TRBD1 (5 bases). The clonotype was recovered from a male donor with early-stage non-small cell lung cancer. The CDR3 here is CSVARGTGELFF. The CDR3 DNA follows: TGCAGCGTTGCTAGGGGAACCGGGGAGCTGTTTTTT.